A selection of T cell receptor beta chains follows, all from one sample in a study of cytomegalovirus exposure and HLA in healthy donors. Measured with immunoSEQ multiplex PCR; TCRdb has only the in-frame clones, and not every one. The data show over 120,000 clones, around 90% seen once. The sequencing sample was made of PBMCs. The receptor set was obtained from a man between 18 and 29 years old in good health and CMV-seropositive. Each CDR3 is given without its conserved first and last residue. The D gene is left open where the match is weak.

>13|TRBV7-8|-|TRBJ2-7
ASSLVETASYEQY
>11|TRBV10-3|-|TRBJ2-2
ALSQGSGGELF
>14|TRBV7-3|TRBD1|TRBJ1-6
ASSEQRQGKGSPLH
>14|TRBV27|-|TRBJ2-3
ASSLYDGVNTDTQY
>18|TRBV4-1|-|TRBJ2-2
ASSQEQQDSFLSNTGELF
>12|TRBV6-6|TRBD1|TRBJ1-1
ASSSLDRDSAAF
>16|TRBV2|-|TRBJ2-4
ASSEALIGGGSKNIQY
>15|TRBV4-1|TRBD2|TRBJ2-3
ASSQGLAYTRTDTQY
>12|TRBV11-2|-|TRBJ1-4
ASSPPGGVEKLF
>12|TRBV2|TRBD2|TRBJ2-1
ASSSRLAGNEQF
>13|TRBV6-5|TRBD2|TRBJ2-7
ASSYEGTGGYEQY
>12|TRBV5-1|-|TRBJ1-2
ASSFPGTNYGYT
>10|TRBV27|-|TRBJ2-2
ASSFRVGELF
>17|TRBV28|TRBD2|TRBJ2-1
ASSLPLGQLAGVRNEQF
>12|TRBV5-6|TRBD2|TRBJ2-7
ASSNGGGSYEQY
>11|TRBV6-1|TRBD2|TRBJ2-7
ASTTGGAYEQY
>12|TRBV29-1|-|TRBJ2-2
SVGGARSTGELF
>12|TRBV6-5|TRBD2|TRBJ2-5
ATVGGGTQETQY
>15|TRBV28|-|TRBJ1-6
ASISLTGSKVGSPLH
>12|TRBV27|-|TRBJ2-2
ASSFTVNTGELF
>12|TRBV7-9|TRBD1|TRBJ1-6
ASSLGQGRSPLH
>12|TRBV6-6|-|TRBJ2-4
ASSPVVEENIQY
>14|TRBV27|-|TRBJ1-2
ASSLSGGGPVWGYT